This TCR beta chain is from a study of T cells after yellow fever vaccination. Regarding the study as a whole: Reappearing after the booster were most of the clones from primary vaccination (96% CD4, about 87% CD8).

This CDR3 contains 17 residues. Germline CDR1 is MGHRA and CDR2 is YSYEKL. The V and J ends lost 0 bases and 3 bases respectively, with 17 bases between them. Each CDR3 protein gets one entry after TCRdb re-called the 5' RACE reads with MiXCR. The table records roughly 520,000 distinct CDR3 sequences, less than 25% of them present only once. Points on this clonotype: What it recognizes is unknown.

This TCR derives from a man younger than 30 who received the YFV17D yellow fever vaccine. The sequences come from PBMCs, collected roughly 23 days after the first yellow fever vaccination. The rearrangement links TRBV4-1 to TRBJ2-5, with D possibly matching TRBD1 (6 bases). CDR3 loop: CASSQDKGVRAEETQYF. CDR3 DNA sequence: TGCGCCAGCAGCCAAGACAAGGGGGTTAGGGCGGAAGAGACCCAGTACTTC.